This is a list of T cell receptor beta chains from one sample in a study of cytomegalovirus exposure and HLA in healthy donors. Profiled with immunoSEQ multiplex PCR; TCRdb holds only in-frame clones, not every one. The sample has about 170,000 clones, roughly 81% seen once. Material: PBMCs. The receptors here all came from a man aged 25 to 40 in good health and CMV-seropositive. Each CDR3 is given with its conserved first and last residue. D genes are given only for firm matches. Expanded clones get a size class; other rows say once, few or many, or leave the size out.

j_gene | len | abundance | v_gene | d_gene | CDR3nt | CDR3aa
TRBJ1-1 | 14 | NA | TRBV18 | NA | TGTGCCAGCTCACCGTGGGAGGTGAACACTGAAGCTTTCTTT | CASSPWEVNTEAFF
TRBJ2-7 | 13 | NA | TRBV6-6 | TRBD1 | TGTGCCAGCAGCGACAGGGTGGCCTACGAGCAGTACTTC | CASSDRVAYEQYF
TRBJ1-1 | 15 | NA | TRBV5-5 | TRBD1 | TGTGCCAGCAGCTACCGACAGGGGGCGGTCGCTGAAGCTTTCTTT | CASSYRQGAVAEAFF
TRBJ1-2 | 12 | NA | TRBV15 | NA | TGTGCCACCAGCAGGGAGTCCTATGGCTACACCTTC | CATSRESYGYTF
TRBJ2-3 | 15 | NA | TRBV6-1 | TRBD2 | TGTGCCAGCAGTGAAGGTCTAGCGGGAGCAGATACGCAGTATTTT | CASSEGLAGADTQYF
TRBJ1-2 | 16 | few | TRBV6-5 | NA | TGTGCCAGCAGTTACTCGTTGATAGCCGCTAACTATGGCTACACCTTC | CASSYSLIAANYGYTF
TRBJ1-2 | 16 | NA | TRBV7-9 | NA | TGTGCCAGCAGCTCCCGAAACAGGGATTCTAACTATGGCTACACCTTC | CASSSRNRDSNYGYTF
TRBJ1-2 | 13 | NA | TRBV6-5 | NA | TGTGCCAGCAGTTACCAGGGTAGGGCTGGCTACACCTTC | CASSYQGRAGYTF
TRBJ2-1 | 16 | NA | TRBV6-5 | TRBD2 | TGTGCCAGCAGTTACTCGCCGGGAGGAACCCACAATGAGCAGTTCTTC | CASSYSPGGTHNEQFF
TRBJ2-6 | 17 | once | TRBV5-1 | TRBD2 | TGCGCCAGCAGCTTAGGGGAGGGGAGCTCTGGGGCCAACGTCCTGACTTTC | CASSLGEGSSGANVLTF
TRBJ2-3 | 14 | NA | TRBV7-3 | TRBD2 | TGTGCCAGCAGCTCTACTAGCGGCACAGATACGCAGTATTTT | CASSSTSGTDTQYF
TRBJ2-3 | 18 | NA | TRBV7-9 | TRBD2 | TGTGCCAGCAGCTTACCGACATTAAGCGGGATAGACACAGATACGCAGTATTTT | CASSLPTLSGIDTDTQYF
TRBJ1-6 | 16 | NA | TRBV2 | NA | TGTGCCAGCAGTGAGGTTCAGAACCTGCAGAATTCACCCCTCCACTTT | CASSEVQNLQNSPLHF
TRBJ2-5 | 16 | NA | TRBV7-9 | NA | TGTGCCAGCAGCTTAGGATGGGGGGAGACCAAGGAGACCCAGTACTTC | CASSLGWGETKETQYF
TRBJ2-1 | 15 | NA | TRBV9 | NA | TGTGCCAGCAGCGTAGCTACCGGGACTGTCAATGAGCAGTTCTTC | CASSVATGTVNEQFF
TRBJ2-5 | 14 | NA | TRBV2 | NA | TGTGCCAGCACCGAAGGGGGAGTCGGGGAGACCCAGTACTTC | CASTEGGVGETQYF
TRBJ2-1 | 15 | once | TRBV5-1 | NA | TGCGCCAGCAGCCCCGGGAGTCTCTTGAGGAATGAGCAGTTCTTC | CASSPGSLLRNEQFF
TRBJ2-7 | 16 | NA | TRBV7-2 | TRBD2 | TGTGCCAGCAGCCGGCTTACGACTAGCGGTGTTAGCGAGCAGTACTTC | CASSRLTTSGVSEQYF
TRBJ1-2 | 16 | NA | TRBV5-1 | NA | TGCGCCAGCAGCTTGGAGCCTTTTGGGCCTAACTATGGCTACACCTTC | CASSLEPFGPNYGYTF
TRBJ2-1 | 18 | NA | TRBV7-3 | TRBD2 | TGTGCCAGCAGCTTAGGTCCCGGCCGGACTAGCGGGGACAATGAGCAGTTCTTC | CASSLGPGRTSGDNEQFF
TRBJ2-3 | 13 | NA | TRBV29-1 | NA | TGCAGCTCGGAGGCAGGGGGGACAGATACGCAGTATTTT | CSSEAGGTDTQYF
TRBJ1-2 | 15 | NA | TRBV7-3 | TRBD1 | TGTGCCAGCAGCCCAGACAGGGGGCCAAGCTATGGCTACACCTTC | CASSPDRGPSYGYTF
TRBJ2-7 | 16 | NA | TRBV5-1 | NA | TGCGCCAGCAGCTTGATGCTAGCCGGAAGCTCCTACGAGCAGTACTTC | CASSLMLAGSSYEQYF
TRBJ2-1 | 14 | NA | TRBV30 | TRBD2 | TGTGCCTGGAATAGCGGGAGAGAGGGCAATGAGCAGTTCTTC | CAWNSGREGNEQFF
TRBJ1-1 | 15 | NA | TRBV9 | TRBD1 | TGTGCCAGCAGCCCTTTACAGGGGGCGAACACTGAAGCTTTCTTT | CASSPLQGANTEAFF
TRBJ2-7 | 13 | NA | TRBV30 | TRBD2 | TGTGCCTGTTCTAGCGGGAGCTCCTACGAGCAGTACTTC | CACSSGSSYEQYF
TRBJ1-5 | 15 | NA | TRBV28 | NA | TGTGCCAGCAGTTCCGGGACTTTTAGCAATCAGCCCCAGCATTTT | CASSSGTFSNQPQHF
TRBJ1-5 | 13 | NA | TRBV30 | NA | TGTGCCTGGAGTGTGAAACTGAATCAGCCCCAGCATTTT | CAWSVKLNQPQHF
TRBJ2-5 | 15 | NA | TRBV18 | NA | TGTGCCAGCTCACCACCCGCCGTCGGGGGAGAGACCCAGTACTTC | CASSPPAVGGETQYF
TRBJ2-1 | 15 | NA | TRBV2 | TRBD2 | TGTGCCAGCAGAGCACCGGGACTAGCGAAAAATGAGCAGTTCTTC | CASRAPGLAKNEQFF
TRBJ2-2 | 17 | NA | TRBV7-3 | TRBD2 | TGTGCCAGCAGCCCCCAGTTAGCGGGAGTCCCCGCCGGGGAGCTGTTTTTT | CASSPQLAGVPAGELFF
TRBJ1-2 | 13 | NA | TRBV18 | TRBD1 | TGTGCCAGCTCACCAACGGACAGGTCTGGCTACACCTTC | CASSPTDRSGYTF
TRBJ2-3 | 12 | NA | TRBV7-9 | NA | TGTGCCAGCAGCTTCGGCGGAGATACGCAGTATTTT | CASSFGGDTQYF
TRBJ2-4 | 13 | NA | TRBV10-1 | NA | TGCGCCAGCAGTGAGGGAGGGGCAAGCATTCAGTACTTC | CASSEGGASIQYF
TRBJ1-4 | 15 | NA | TRBV7-6 | TRBD1 | TGTGCCAGCAGCTCGCAACAGGGGGATAATGAAAAACTGTTTTTT | CASSSQQGDNEKLFF
TRBJ1-6 | 15 | NA | TRBV19 | NA | TGTGCCAGTAGTCCAATCAGGGGCTGGGGTTCACCCCTCCACTTT | CASSPIRGWGSPLHF
TRBJ2-7 | 15 | NA | TRBV9 | TRBD2 | TGTGCCAGCAGCCCCCAGCGGGAGGGCCTTGGAGAGCAGTACTTC | CASSPQREGLGEQYF
TRBJ1-1 | 14 | NA | TRBV6-6 | TRBD1 | TGTGCCAGCAGTGGCCCGGGGACAGGGACTGAAGCTTTCTTT | CASSGPGTGTEAFF